Following are 18 T cell receptor beta chains from one sample sequenced in a study of blood T cell repertoires in COVID-19. TCRdb keeps only in-frame clones here, not all; method: immunoSEQ multiplex PCR. The table includes 290,000 or so clones, approximately 89% detected once. Source material: PBMCs or T cells enriched from blood (not recorded which). These receptors all come from a woman under 30 who had recovered from COVID-19.

V is TRBV9 and J is TRBJ2-7; 11 bases agree with TRBD2. The germline V gene has CDR1 SGDLS and CDR2 YYNGEE. Trimming removed 0 bases from V and 6 bases from J; junction bases left unmatched: 11. The CDR3 is made up of 17 amino acids. The CDR3: CASSVDLAGGSNSEQYF. The CDR3 region has the DNA TGTGCCAGCAGCGTAGACCTAGCGGGAGGTTCGAATAGCGAGCAGTACTTC.

J is TRBJ2-7 and V is TRBV10-3; 14 bases are a match to TRBD2. Trimming cost V 4 bases and J 4 bases; bases outside gene matches: 12. Per germline, CDR1 ENHRY and CDR2 SYGVKD. The CDR3 contains 18 residues. CDR3 sequence reads: CAISGGGLAGVPKYEQYF. CDR3 sequence (DNA): TGTGCCATCAGTGGGGGGGGACTAGCGGGAGTCCCAAAATACGAGCAGTACTTC.

The V call is TRBV20-1, the J call TRBJ2-7; D not certain. This CDR3 region has 11 residues. The ends were cut back, 2 bases at V and 5 bases at J, with 7 bases in the middle. In germline, CDR1 is DFQATT, CDR2 SNEGSKA (reference sequence). CDR3: CSARLADEQYF. CDR3 sequence (DNA): TGCAGTGCTAGATTGGCGGACGAGCAGTACTTC.

The rearrangement joins TRBV4-3 to TRBJ2-7; 8 nucleotides agree with TRBD1. Trimming took 1 base from V and 3 from J; bases not matched to a gene: 5. Germline V lookup: CDR1 LGHNA, CDR2 YSLEER. CDR3 length equals 15 residues. CDR3 sequence: CASSQVVTGDYEQYF. The CDR3 DNA is TGCGCCAGCAGCCAAGTAGTGACAGGGGACTACGAGCAGTACTTC.

The gene calls are TRBV5-5 and TRBJ2-1; 9 nucleotides line up with TRBD2. CDR1 is SGHKS, CDR2 YYEKEE, per germline (reference sequence). This CDR3 has 16 amino acids. J lost 9 bases, V lost 1 base, and 11 bases had no gene match. CDR3 DNA: TGTGCCAGCAGCTTGTACGAACTAGCGGGTTCGGTTGAGCAGTTCTTC. This codes for CASSLYELAGSVEQFF.

The chain joins TRBV18 to TRBJ2-2, with D hard to call. Germline V gives CDR1 KGHSH, CDR2 LQKENI. The length of the CDR3 is 13 residues. Trimming pared 3 bases from V and 6 bases from J, leaving 8 bases between. This chain's CDR3 is CASSPSISGELFF. Written as DNA, the CDR3 is TGTGCCAGCTCACCCTCTATCTCCGGGGAGCTGTTTTTT.

The DNA for the CDR3 is TGTGCCAGCAGCTTAACTAGCGGGCGGAAATATTACGAGCAGTACTTC. Its translation: CASSLTSGRKYYEQYF. The rearrangement links TRBV7-9 to TRBJ2-7, with TRBD2 matching over 9 bases. The CDR3 length is 16 residues. The V gene end was trimmed by 2 bases and the J gene end by 4 bases; junction bases not matched to a gene: 9. In germline, CDR1 is SEHNR, CDR2 FQNEAQ (reference sequence).

In its sample, this clone was seen once. V gene TRBV9 combines with J gene TRBJ1-2; possibly TRBD1 for D (5 bases). V was trimmed by 0 bases and J by 8 bases, leaving 8 bases between them. The CDR3 length is 12 residues. Germline V lookup: CDR1 SGDLS, CDR2 YYNGEE. Here the CDR3 reads CASSVAQAGYTF. CDR3 DNA sequence: TGTGCCAGCAGCGTAGCACAGGCGGGCTACACCTTC.

The chain joins TRBV6-4 to TRBJ2-1; D is possibly TRBD2 (5 bases). Germline values: CDR1 MRHNA, CDR2 SNTAGT. V gave up 2 bases and J gave up 7 bases, with 9 bases separating them. The CDR3 spans 13 residues. The CDR3 coding sequence is TGTGCCAGCAGTGACGTCCGGGGTAATGAGCAGTTCTTC. This translates into CASSDVRGNEQFF.

J is TRBJ2-1 and V is TRBV7-9, with 9 positions matching TRBD2. V lost 1 base, J lost 1 base, and 11 bases stayed unmatched. The CDR3 consists of 19 residues. CDR1 is SEHNR and CDR2 is FQNEAQ in the germline V gene (reference sequence). Here the CDR3 DNA reads TGTGCCAGCAGCTTAGACCCTAGCGGGAATTCTTGGTCCTACAATGAGCAGTTCTTC. This sequence encodes CASSLDPSGNSWSYNEQFF.

The sample holds a few counts of this clone. The chain links TRBV10-3 to TRBJ1-6; D unresolved. The CDR3 extends over 15 amino acids. With 6 bases removed from V and 8 bases from J, the gap between germline ends came to 17 bases. From germline, CDR1 is ENHRY and CDR2 SYGVKD. CDR3 region: CAIRDKVIQDSPLHF. CDR3 coding DNA: TGTGCCATCAGAGACAAGGTGATTCAGGATTCACCCCTCCACTTT.

The chain joins TRBV12-5 to TRBJ1-4; the match to TRBD1 covers 7 bases. Germline CDR1 is LGHNT and CDR2 is FRNRAP. CDR3 length equals 15 residues. V shed 7 bases, J shed 8 bases, and the junction held 13 bases outside the gene matches. CDR3 amino acids: CASALQGGRREKLFF. DNA of the CDR3: TGTGCTAGTGCCCTCCAGGGGGGCCGAAGGGAAAAACTGTTTTTT.

This clone occurred a few times. The chain is built from TRBV10-3 and TRBJ1-2; 7 nucleotides line up with TRBD1. This CDR3 is 13 amino acids long. The germline CDR1 and CDR2 sequences are ENHRY and SYGVKD. The J segment lost 1 base and the V segment lost 6 bases, leaving 2 bases of the junction unmatched. The CDR3 DNA follows: TGTGCCATCAGCCGGGACAGTAACTATGGCTACACCTTC. This encodes CAISRDSNYGYTF.

The gene calls are TRBV19 and TRBJ2-5; D gene ambiguous. Germline V lookup: CDR1 LNHDA, CDR2 SQIVND (reference sequence). The CDR3 sequence is 14 residues long. The germline V and J ends were trimmed by 2 bases and 9 bases, with 16 bases remaining between them. CDR3 sequence: CASSIREERVAQYF. DNA for the CDR3: TGTGCCAGTAGTATAAGAGAAGAGAGAGTGGCCCAGTACTTC.

The rearrangement links TRBV30 to TRBJ1-6, with TRBD1 as a possible D gene (6 bases). The V end lost 2 bases, the J end lost 7 bases, and 12 bases lay between the germline ends. The CDR3 covers 14 residues. Per the germline V gene, CDR1 is GTSNPN and CDR2 is SVGIG (reference sequence). As DNA, the CDR3 is TGTGCCTGGAGTAATCAGGGGAGCAATTCACCCCTCCACTTT. Protein product: CAWSNQGSNSPLHF.

V usage is TRBV7-2 and J usage is TRBJ2-5, with TRBD1 matching 8 bases. After removal of 5 bases from V and 4 bases from J, the junction contained 9 bases not matched to a gene. The CDR3 is 15 residues long. The germline gives CDR1 SGHTA, CDR2 FQGNSA. The CDR3 is CASSQLQGGVETQYF. The CDR3 DNA reads as TGTGCCAGCAGCCAACTACAGGGGGGCGTAGAGACCCAGTACTTC.

The sample holds one count of this clone. This chain joins TRBV20-1 and TRBJ2-7; 12 bases line up with TRBD2. This CDR3 is built from 15 residues. Per germline, CDR1 DFQATT and CDR2 SNEGSKA (reference sequence). Trimming cost V 3 bases and J 6 bases; bases outside gene matches: 9. This CDR3 is CSASGLAGGLGEQYF. Here the CDR3 DNA reads TGCAGTGCTAGTGGGCTAGCGGGGGGGCTCGGCGAGCAGTACTTC.

V and J are TRBV2 and TRBJ1-3, with no clear D. This CDR3 contains 12 residues. Trimming pared 6 bases from V and 7 bases from J, leaving 10 bases between. Germline V gene data show CDR1 as SNHLY and CDR2 as FYNNEI. CDR3 amino acids: CASRPESNTIYF. For the CDR3, the DNA is TGTGCCAGCAGGCCAGAAAGTAACACCATATATTTT.